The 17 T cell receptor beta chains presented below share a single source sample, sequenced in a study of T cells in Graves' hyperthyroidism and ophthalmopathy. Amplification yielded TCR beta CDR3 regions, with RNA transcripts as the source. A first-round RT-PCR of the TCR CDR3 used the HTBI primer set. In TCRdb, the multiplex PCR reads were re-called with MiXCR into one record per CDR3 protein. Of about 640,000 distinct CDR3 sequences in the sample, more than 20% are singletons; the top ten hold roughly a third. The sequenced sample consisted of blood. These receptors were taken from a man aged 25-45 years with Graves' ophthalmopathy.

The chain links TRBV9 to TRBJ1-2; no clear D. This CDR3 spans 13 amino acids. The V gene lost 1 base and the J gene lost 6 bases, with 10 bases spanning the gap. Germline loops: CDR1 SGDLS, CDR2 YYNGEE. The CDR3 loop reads CASSVRDYNGYTF. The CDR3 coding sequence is TGTGCCAGCAGCGTACGGGATTATAATGGCTACACCTTC.

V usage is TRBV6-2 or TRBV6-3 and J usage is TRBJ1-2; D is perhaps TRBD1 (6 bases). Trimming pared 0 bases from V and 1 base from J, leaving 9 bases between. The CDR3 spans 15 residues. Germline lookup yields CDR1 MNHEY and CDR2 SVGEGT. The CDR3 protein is CASSYSGRGNYGYTF. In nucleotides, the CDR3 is TGTGCCAGCAGTTACTCGGGCAGGGGTAACTATGGCTACACCTTC.

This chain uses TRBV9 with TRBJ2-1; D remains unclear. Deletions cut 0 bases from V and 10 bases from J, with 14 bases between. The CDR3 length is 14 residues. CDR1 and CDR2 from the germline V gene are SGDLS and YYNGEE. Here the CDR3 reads CASSVAVGQSEQFF. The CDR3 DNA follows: TGTGCCAGCAGCGTAGCGGTAGGCCAAAGCGAGCAGTTCTTC.

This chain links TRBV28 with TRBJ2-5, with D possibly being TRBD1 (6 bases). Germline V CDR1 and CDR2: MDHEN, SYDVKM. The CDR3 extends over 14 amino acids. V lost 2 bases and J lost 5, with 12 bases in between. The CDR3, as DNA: TGTGCCAGCAGTTTACCACAGGGTGCTGAGACCCAGTACTTC. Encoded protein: CASSLPQGAETQYF.

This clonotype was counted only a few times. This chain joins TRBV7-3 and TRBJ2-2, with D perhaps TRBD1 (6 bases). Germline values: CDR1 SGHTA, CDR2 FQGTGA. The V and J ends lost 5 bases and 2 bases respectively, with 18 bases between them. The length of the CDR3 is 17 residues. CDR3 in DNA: TGTGCCAGCAGCCCAGCCGGGACAACGGTCAACACCGGGGAGCTGTTTTTT. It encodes CASSPAGTTVNTGELFF. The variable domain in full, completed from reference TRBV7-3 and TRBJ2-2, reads GAGVSQTPSNKVTEKGKYVELRCDPISGHTALYWYRQSLGQGPEFLIYFQGTGAADDSGLPNDRFFAVRPEGSVSTLKIQRTERGDSAVYLCASSPAGTTVNTGELFFGEGSRLTVL.

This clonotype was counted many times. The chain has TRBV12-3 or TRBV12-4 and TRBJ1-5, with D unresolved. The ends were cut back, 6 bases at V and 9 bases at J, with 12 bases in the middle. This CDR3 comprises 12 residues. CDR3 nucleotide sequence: TGTGCCAGCAGCTCCCGGGTTTCGCCCCAGCATTTT. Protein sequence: CASSSRVSPQHF.

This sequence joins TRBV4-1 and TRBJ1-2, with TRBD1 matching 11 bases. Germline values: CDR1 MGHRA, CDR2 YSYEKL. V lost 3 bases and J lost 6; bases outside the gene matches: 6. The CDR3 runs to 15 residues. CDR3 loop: CASSQVDRGRNGYTF. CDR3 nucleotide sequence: TGCGCCAGCAGCCAGGTGGACAGGGGGCGGAATGGCTACACCTTC.

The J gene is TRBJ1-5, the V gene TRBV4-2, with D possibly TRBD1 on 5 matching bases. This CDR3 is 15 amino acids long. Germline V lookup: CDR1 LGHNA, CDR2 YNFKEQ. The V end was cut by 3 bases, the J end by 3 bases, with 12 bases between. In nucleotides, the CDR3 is TGTGCCAGCAGCCAGAGCCGACAGACCAATCAGCCCCAGCATTTT. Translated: CASSQSRQTNQPQHF.

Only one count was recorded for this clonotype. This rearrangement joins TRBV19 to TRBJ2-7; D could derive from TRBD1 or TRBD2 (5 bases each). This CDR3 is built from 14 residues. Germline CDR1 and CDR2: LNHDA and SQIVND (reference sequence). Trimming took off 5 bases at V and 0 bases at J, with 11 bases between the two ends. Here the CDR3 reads CASSEGRRSYEQYF. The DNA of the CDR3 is TGTGCCAGTAGTGAGGGGCGGCGCTCCTACGAGCAGTACTTC.

The CDR3 DNA follows: TGTGCCAGCAGCGTTGGCGGGAGGGCCGGCACAGATACGCAGTATTTT. Translation gives CASSVGGRAGTDTQYF. The gene calls are TRBV9 and TRBJ2-3; 9 bases line up with TRBD2. The CDR3 runs 16 residues. The ends lost 2 bases at V and 1 base at J; junction bases unmatched: 5. Germline lookup yields CDR1 SGDLS and CDR2 YYNGEE.

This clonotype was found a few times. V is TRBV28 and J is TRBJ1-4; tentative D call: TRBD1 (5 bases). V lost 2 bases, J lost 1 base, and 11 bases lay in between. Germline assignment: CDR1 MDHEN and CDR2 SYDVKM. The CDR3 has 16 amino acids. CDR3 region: CASSLTGEGTNEKLFF. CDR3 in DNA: TGTGCCAGCAGTTTAACGGGGGAGGGAACTAATGAAAAACTGTTTTTT. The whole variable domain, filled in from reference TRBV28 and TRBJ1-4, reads DVKVTQSSRYLVKRTGEKVFLECVQDMDHENMFWYRQDPGLGLRLIYFSYDVKMKEKGDIPEGYSVSREKKERFSLILESASTNQTSMYLCASSLTGEGTNEKLFFGSGTQLSVL.

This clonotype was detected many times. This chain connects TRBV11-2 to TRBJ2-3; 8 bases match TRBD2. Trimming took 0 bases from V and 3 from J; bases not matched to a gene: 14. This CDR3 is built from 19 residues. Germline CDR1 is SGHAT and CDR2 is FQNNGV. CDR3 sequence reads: CASSLDRVAGRGLTDTQYF. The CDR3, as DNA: TGTGCCAGCAGCTTAGATCGGGTAGCGGGACGAGGACTTACAGATACGCAGTATTTT.

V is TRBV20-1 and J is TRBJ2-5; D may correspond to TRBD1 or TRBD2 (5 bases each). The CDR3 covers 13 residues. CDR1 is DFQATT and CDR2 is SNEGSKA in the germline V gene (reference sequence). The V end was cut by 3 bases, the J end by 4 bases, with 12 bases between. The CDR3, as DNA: TGCAGTGCTAGCGGGGCAGCCGGAGAGACCCAGTACTTC. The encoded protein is CSASGAAGETQYF.

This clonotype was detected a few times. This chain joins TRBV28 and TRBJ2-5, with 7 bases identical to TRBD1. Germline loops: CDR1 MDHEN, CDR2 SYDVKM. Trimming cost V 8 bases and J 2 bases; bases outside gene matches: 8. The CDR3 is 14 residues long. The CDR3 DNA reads TGTGCCAGCGGAACCTACAGGGGTCAAGAGACCCAGTACTTC. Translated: CASGTYRGQETQYF.

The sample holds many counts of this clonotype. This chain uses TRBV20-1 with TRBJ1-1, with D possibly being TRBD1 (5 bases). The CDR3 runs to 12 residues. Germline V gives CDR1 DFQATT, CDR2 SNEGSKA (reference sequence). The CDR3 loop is CTAGLLNTEAFF. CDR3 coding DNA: TGCACCGCGGGACTTCTTAACACTGAAGCTTTCTTT.

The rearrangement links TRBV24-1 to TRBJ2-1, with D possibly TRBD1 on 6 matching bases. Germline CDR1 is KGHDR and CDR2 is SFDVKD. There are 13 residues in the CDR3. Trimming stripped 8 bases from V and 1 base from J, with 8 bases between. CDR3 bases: TGTGCCACCATGCAGGGGTCCTACAATGAGCAGTTCTTC. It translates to CATMQGSYNEQFF.

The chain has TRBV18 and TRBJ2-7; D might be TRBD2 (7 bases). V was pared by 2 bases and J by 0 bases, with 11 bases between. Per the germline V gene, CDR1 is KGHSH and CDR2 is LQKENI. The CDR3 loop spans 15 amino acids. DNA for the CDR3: TGTGCCAGCTCACCAGCGGGGGCAGCCTCCTACGAGCAGTACTTC. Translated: CASSPAGAASYEQYF.